The 11 T cell receptor beta chains presented below share a single source sample, sequenced in a study of T cells in Graves' hyperthyroidism and ophthalmopathy. Amplification of TCR beta CDR3 regions was performed using RNA transcripts as template. The TCR CDR3 was amplified in a first-round RT-PCR using the HTBI primer set. MiXCR, run by TCRdb on the multiplex PCR reads, gives a single entry per CDR3 protein. The repertoire holds hundreds of thousands of distinct CDR3 sequences, with just under 20% as singletons. Specimen: blood. The receptors were sampled from a man aged 40-50 years with Graves' ophthalmopathy.

This clonotype was detected a few times. As DNA, the CDR3 is TGTGCCAGCAGCGTAGGCCATGAGAACACCGGGGAGCTGTTTTTT. Its protein is CASSVGHENTGELFF. The V call is TRBV9, the J call TRBJ2-2; D unclear. CDR1 is SGDLS, CDR2 YYNGEE, per germline. The CDR3 runs 15 residues. V lost 0 bases and J lost 1, with 7 bases in between.

A few counts support this clonotype. The chain has TRBV20-1 and TRBJ2-7; a weak D match, TRBD2 (5 bases). Trimming left V 4 bases short and J 3 bases short, with 16 bases between. Germline assignment: CDR1 DFQATT and CDR2 SNEGSKA (reference sequence). The length of the CDR3 is 14 residues. CDR3 nucleotides: TGCAGTGCTATCGCCCCCACGGGGAACTACGAGCAGTACTTC. Protein: CSAIAPTGNYEQYF.

This rearrangement joins TRBV5-6 to TRBJ2-2; D is unresolved. The germline gives CDR1 SGHDT, CDR2 YYEEEE. V was cut by 3 bases and J by 2 bases, with 11 bases left in between. This CDR3 has 15 residues. The CDR3, as DNA: TGTGCCAGCAGCTACGTGCAGATTAACACCGGGGAGCTGTTTTTT. Its translation: CASSYVQINTGELFF.

This clonotype was counted once. This rearrangement joins TRBV5-6 to TRBJ2-7, with TRBD1 matching over 11 bases. The V gene end was trimmed by 7 bases and the J gene end by 2 bases; junction bases not matched to a gene: 8. CDR1 is SGHDT and CDR2 is YYEEEE in the germline V gene. This CDR3 region has 15 residues. CDR3 DNA: TGTGCCAGCGCGGGGGAGGGACAGGGGGCCTACGAGCAGTACTTC. This codes for CASAGEGQGAYEQYF.

This clonotype has ten or more counts. CDR3 DNA: TGTGCCAGCACCCGTCGAGGGGAGCAGTACTTC. Amino acids: CASTRRGEQYF. The chain recombines TRBV12-3 or TRBV12-4 with TRBJ2-7; D perhaps matches TRBD2 (5 bases). This CDR3 region has 11 residues. V was cut by 7 bases and J by 7 bases, with 11 bases left in between.

Only a few counts were recorded for this clonotype. V gene TRBV6-1 combines with J gene TRBJ1-5; TRBD1 aligns across 8 bases. Germline V gives CDR1 MNHNS, CDR2 SASEGT. With 5 bases clipped from V and 2 bases from J, the junction kept 5 bases outside the gene matches. This CDR3 comprises 15 residues. The CDR3 loop is CASSSGGAGNQPQHF. CDR3 DNA sequence: TGTGCCAGCAGTTCAGGGGGCGCGGGCAATCAGCCCCAGCATTTT.

This clonotype has a count of ten or more. The V and J genes are TRBV20-1 and TRBJ2-3; 12 nucleotides agree with TRBD1. The CDR3 is 14 residues long. J lost 5 bases, V lost 6 bases, and 6 bases had no gene match. Per germline, CDR1 DFQATT and CDR2 SNEGSKA (reference sequence). The CDR3 sequence is CSAPRDRGLDTQYF. CDR3 nucleotide sequence: TGCAGTGCCCCCCGGGACAGGGGGCTAGATACGCAGTATTTT.

The sample holds many counts of this clonotype. The chain recombines TRBV5-6 with TRBJ2-4; 7 bases fit TRBD2. The V segment lost 1 base and the J segment 7 bases; nucleotides outside the gene matches: 8. Germline loops: CDR1 SGHDT, CDR2 YYEEEE. CDR3 length: 15 amino acids. CDR3 region: CASSLPAGVGNIQYF. In nucleotides, the CDR3 is TGTGCCAGCAGCTTGCCCGCGGGAGTAGGGAACATTCAGTACTTC.

This clonotype has more than one count but fewer than ten. The V call is TRBV7-9, the J call TRBJ1-1, with 7 nucleotides matching TRBD1. This CDR3 contains 14 residues. CDR1 and CDR2 from the germline V gene are SEHNR and FQNEAQ (reference sequence). Trimming cost V 3 bases and J 6 bases; bases outside gene matches: 7. In DNA form, the CDR3 reads TGTGCCAGCAGCTTGATGCAGGGGGTTCCTGAAGCTTTCTTT. Its translation: CASSLMQGVPEAFF.

V gene TRBV5-4 combines with J gene TRBJ1-1, with no clear D. Germline lookup yields CDR1 SGHNT and CDR2 YYREEE (reference sequence). V shed 3 bases and J shed 4 bases, with 13 bases lying between them. CDR3 length equals 14 residues. The CDR3 DNA reads TGTGCCAGCAGCTCCGACCCGGGAACCACTGAAGCTTTCTTT. Translating gives CASSSDPGTTEAFF.

This clonotype turned up a few times. The V gene is TRBV4-1, the J gene TRBJ2-2, with TRBD2 as a possible D gene (6 bases). V was pared by 2 bases and J by 5 bases, with 15 bases between. The CDR3 totals 16 residues. The V gene's germline CDR1 is MGHRA and CDR2 YSYEKL. Here the CDR3 reads CASSQYMGTSTGELFF. The CDR3 region has the DNA TGCGCCAGCAGCCAATACATGGGGACTTCTACCGGGGAGCTGTTTTTT.